These 11 T cell receptor beta chains came from one sample sequenced in a study of cytomegalovirus exposure and HLA in healthy donors (dated by TCRdb to about 2017). The library was built by means of the immunoSEQ multiplex PCR assay. For the multiplex PCR, a mixture combining 60 forward primers for TCR Vbeta segments and 13 reverse primers for TCR Jbeta segments was used. TCRdb took over this immuneACCESS table, retaining in-frame rearrangements with V and J assigned. Such tables are incomplete; in checked studies, under half of the missing clones stem from an unresolved V gene, and the remainder is unexplained. The sample yields approximately 130,000 clones; around 81% were counted once. Of the sample, about 0.71% falls within the top ten clones. The sample consisted of PBMCs. Receptors were obtained from a young man in good health and CMV-seronegative.

V is TRBV30 and J is TRBJ2-3; 15 bases line up with TRBD2. Germline CDR1 GTSNPN, CDR2 SVGIG (reference sequence). The trim removed 5 bases at V and 0 bases at J, leaving 3 bases unmatched. The CDR3 runs 16 residues. The CDR3 bases are TGTGCCTGGGGGACTAGCGGGGGGCCGAGCACAGATACGCAGTATTTT. Amino acids: CAWGTSGGPSTDTQYF.

The chain couples TRBV27 to TRBJ1-2; the D gene is possibly TRBD1 (6 bases). Germline V gene data show CDR1 as MNHEY and CDR2 as SMNVEV (reference sequence). Trimming removed 3 bases at V and 5 bases at J, with 19 bases between. The CDR3 runs to 16 residues. CDR3 amino acids: CASSLVSGGQKYGYTF. The CDR3 coding sequence is TGTGCCAGCAGTTTGGTGTCAGGAGGACAGAAATATGGCTACACCTTC.

The J gene is TRBJ2-5, the V gene TRBV30; 10 positions agree with TRBD1. Per the germline V gene, CDR1 is GTSNPN and CDR2 is SVGIG (reference sequence). This CDR3 is 15 amino acids long. Trimming removed 0 bases from V and 2 bases from J; junction bases left unmatched: 3. Written as DNA, the CDR3 is TGTGCCTGGAGTGTAGCGGGACAGGGGCAAGAGACCCAGTACTTC. Protein product: CAWSVAGQGQETQYF.

This chain connects TRBV4-3 to TRBJ2-5; 9 bases align to TRBD1. V trimming: 4 bases; J trimming: 2 bases; junction bases outside the gene matches: 8. Germline CDR1 LGHNA, CDR2 YSLEER. The CDR3 runs 16 residues. CDR3 DNA sequence: TGCGCCAGCAGCCTCTATCTAGGACAGGGGCAAGAGACCCAGTACTTC. Protein sequence: CASSLYLGQGQETQYF.

The V gene is TRBV4-3, the J gene TRBJ1-3, with D maybe TRBD1 (5 bases). V dropped 0 bases and J dropped 0 bases, with 12 bases sitting between them. This CDR3 is built from 17 residues. Germline V gene data show CDR1 as LGHNA and CDR2 as YSLEER. The CDR3 DNA is TGCGCCAGCAGCCAAGATTCATGGACAAGCTCTGGAAACACCATATATTTT. Protein sequence: CASSQDSWTSSGNTIYF.

The J gene is TRBJ1-1, the V gene TRBV28, with no clear D. V was trimmed by 4 bases and J by 0 bases, leaving 15 bases between them. The CDR3 spans 16 residues. Germline assignment: CDR1 MDHEN and CDR2 SYDVKM. CDR3 loop: CASSWVGVGVNTEAFF. The CDR3 DNA follows: TGTGCCAGCAGTTGGGTCGGGGTTGGGGTGAACACTGAAGCTTTCTTT.

The chain links TRBV9 to TRBJ1-2; 7 bases align to TRBD1. With 0 bases clipped from V and 6 bases from J, the junction kept 2 bases outside the gene matches. CDR3 size: 13 residues. CDR1 SGDLS and CDR2 YYNGEE come from the germline V gene. The CDR3 region has the DNA TGTGCCAGCAGCGTAGCCAGGGGGGATGGCTACACCTTC. It specifies CASSVARGDGYTF. Using reference TRBV9 and TRBJ1-2 for the parts outside the CDR3, the full variable domain is DSGVTQTPKHLITATGQRVTLRCSPRSGDLSVYWYQQSLDQGLQFLIQYYNGEERAKGNILERFSAQQFPDLHSELNLSSLELGDSALYFCASSVARGDGYTFGSGTRLTVV.

The gene calls are TRBV7-6 and TRBJ2-1; 8 nucleotides match TRBD1. This CDR3 is 16 amino acids long. The ends lost 5 bases at V and 2 bases at J; junction bases unmatched: 8. Germline loops: CDR1 SGHVS, CDR2 FNYEAQ. The CDR3 DNA follows: TGTGCCAGCAGCAATCAACAGGGGGGTACCTACAATGAGCAGTTCTTC. Its protein is CASSNQQGGTYNEQFF. Based on the CDR3 plus reference TRBV7-6 and TRBJ2-1, the full variable domain is GAGVSQSPRYKVTKRGQDVALRCDPISGHVSLYWYRQALGQGPEFLTYFNYEAQQDKSGLPNDRFSAERPEGSISTLTIQRTEQRDSAMYRCASSNQQGGTYNEQFFGPGTRLTVL.

A single count supports this clone. The V call is TRBV5-4, the J call TRBJ1-2, with D possibly matching TRBD1 (5 bases). Trimming left V 4 bases short and J 5 bases short, with 15 bases between. The germline CDR1 and CDR2 sequences are SGHNT and YYREEE (reference sequence). CDR3 length: 14 residues. The CDR3 nucleotides read TGTGCCAGCAGCGGAGGTAGGGGAGGGTATGGCTACACCTTC. This codes for CASSGGRGGYGYTF.

The chain joins TRBV27 to TRBJ1-2; D is undetermined. This CDR3 has 17 residues. Deletions cut 1 base from V and 0 bases from J, with 15 bases between. Germline values: CDR1 MNHEY, CDR2 SMNVEV (reference sequence). CDR3 nucleotide sequence: TGTGCCAGCAGTTTATATCCAAGCCCCCTCACTAACTATGGCTACACCTTC. Residues: CASSLYPSPLTNYGYTF.

V usage is TRBV7-2 and J usage is TRBJ2-3, with unresolved D. Germline CDR1 SGHTA, CDR2 FQGNSA. This CDR3 is 12 amino acids long. V lost 5 bases to trimming and J lost 0 bases, with 3 bases between them. The CDR3 sequence: CASSASTDTQYF. CDR3 in DNA: TGTGCCAGCAGCGCGAGCACAGATACGCAGTATTTT.